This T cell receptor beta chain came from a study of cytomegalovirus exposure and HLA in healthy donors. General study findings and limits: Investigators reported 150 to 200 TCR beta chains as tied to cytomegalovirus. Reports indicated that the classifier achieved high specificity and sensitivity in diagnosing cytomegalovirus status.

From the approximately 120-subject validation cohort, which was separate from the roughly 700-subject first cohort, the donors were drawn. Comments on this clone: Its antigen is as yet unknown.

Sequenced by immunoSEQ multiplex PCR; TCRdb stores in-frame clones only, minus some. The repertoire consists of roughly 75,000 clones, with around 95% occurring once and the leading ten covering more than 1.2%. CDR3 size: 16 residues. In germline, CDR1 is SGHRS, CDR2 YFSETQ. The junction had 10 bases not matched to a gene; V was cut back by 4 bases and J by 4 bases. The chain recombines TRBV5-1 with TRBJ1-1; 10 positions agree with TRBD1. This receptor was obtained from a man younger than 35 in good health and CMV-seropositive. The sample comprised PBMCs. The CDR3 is CASSPVRTGGATEAFF. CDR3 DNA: TGCGCCAGCAGCCCGGTTAGGACAGGGGGGGCCACTGAAGCTTTCTTT.